Presented here are 8 T cell receptor beta chains from one specimen sequenced in a study of T-cell reconstitution after alpha-beta-depleted transplantation in children. A TCRbeta library incorporating unique molecular identifiers was prepared. A single record per CDR3 protein comes from TCRdb applying MiXCR to the PCR reads. The table lists about 640,000 distinct CDR3 sequences, about an eighth of them singletons. The sequenced sample was PBMCs, mostly from graft donor cells, obtained 360 days after TCRalphabeta/CD19-depleted stem cell transplant. The source of these receptors is a male patient younger than 18 who had a stem cell transplant for acute myeloid leukemia, so the T cells may come from the graft donor.

The chain couples TRBV6-1 to TRBJ2-7; 9 bases agree with TRBD2. Germline CDR1 MNHNS, CDR2 SASEGT. The V gene end was trimmed by 2 bases and the J gene end by 6 bases; junction bases not matched to a gene: 11. The length of the CDR3 is 16 residues. CDR3 in amino acids: CASSESRASGTAEQYF. DNA for the CDR3: TGTGCCAGCAGTGAAAGTCGGGCTAGCGGGACGGCCGAGCAGTACTTC.

This clonotype was observed a handful of times. The V and J genes are TRBV2 and TRBJ2-3; 8 bases fit TRBD1. Germline V gives CDR1 SNHLY, CDR2 FYNNEI. This CDR3 spans 15 amino acids. J was trimmed by 1 base and V by 6 bases; bases with no gene match: 6. The CDR3 DNA reads TGTGCCAGCAGAGGGACAGGTTACGGCACAGATACGCAGTATTTT. Encoded protein: CASRGTGYGTDTQYF. Drawing the rest from reference TRBV2 and TRBJ2-3, the complete variable domain is EPEVTQTPSHQVTQMGQEVILRCVPISNHLYFYWYRQILGQKVEFLVSFYNNEISEKSEIFDDQFSVERPDGSNFTLKIRSTKLEDSAMYFCASRGTGYGTDTQYFGPGTRLTVL.

The J gene is TRBJ2-7, the V gene TRBV7-2, with D maybe TRBD1 (6 bases). This CDR3 is built from 16 residues. V was shortened by 3 bases and J by 4 bases, with 19 bases between the two germline ends. CDR1 and CDR2 from the germline V gene are SGHTA and FQGNSA. CDR3 in amino acids: CASSFWGIGQLYEQYF. In DNA form, the CDR3 reads TGTGCCAGCAGCTTTTGGGGGATCGGACAGCTATACGAGCAGTACTTC. The whole variable domain, filled in from reference TRBV7-2 and TRBJ2-7, reads GAGVSQSPSNKVTEKGKDVELRCDPISGHTALYWYRQSLGQGLEFLIYFQGNSAPDKSGLPSDRFSAERTGGSVSTLTIQRTQQEDSAVYLCASSFWGIGQLYEQYFGPGTRLTVT.

This clonotype appeared many times. This chain joins TRBV27 and TRBJ1-4, with TRBD1 matching 7 bases. The germline V gene has CDR1 MNHEY and CDR2 SMNVEV (reference sequence). The CDR3 is made up of 16 amino acids. V shed 4 bases and J 8 bases; nucleotides not matched to a gene: 13. The CDR3 reads CASSSYRQGLDEKLFF. The CDR3 DNA is TGTGCCAGCAGTTCCTATAGACAGGGCCTGGACGAAAAACTGTTTTTT. The full variable domain, its missing parts supplied by reference TRBV27 and TRBJ1-4, is EAQVTQNPRYLITVTGKKLTVTCSQNMNHEYMSWYRQDPGLGLRQIYYSMNVEVTDKGDVPEGYKVSRKEKRNFPLILESPSPNQTSLYFCASSSYRQGLDEKLFFGSGTQLSVL.

The sample holds a few counts of this clonotype. The genes are TRBV11-1 and TRBJ2-7, with 14 bases aligning to TRBD2. Per germline, CDR1 SGHAT and CDR2 FQDESV (reference sequence). Trimming removed 0 bases from V and 0 bases from J; junction bases left unmatched: 4. This CDR3 region has 18 residues. The CDR3 nucleotides read TGTGCCAGCAGCTTAGCATTGGGACTAGCGGGAGACTCCTACGAGCAGTACTTC. Translating gives CASSLALGLAGDSYEQYF. The complete variable domain, with remaining parts taken from reference TRBV11-1 and TRBJ2-7, reads EAEVAQSPRYKITEKSQAVAFWCDPISGHATLYWYRQILGQGPELLVQFQDESVVDDSQLPKDRFSAERLKGVDSTLKIQPAELGDSAMYLCASSLALGLAGDSYEQYFGPGTRLTVT.

The rearrangement uses TRBV5-6 and TRBJ2-5; tentatively, D is TRBD1 (6 bases). This CDR3 comprises 15 residues. Trimming left V 4 bases short and J 1 base short, with 14 bases between. Germline V gene sequence: CDR1 SGHDT, CDR2 YYEEEE. The CDR3 reads CASSIKTGPQETQYF. CDR3 DNA: TGTGCCAGCAGCATCAAGACAGGCCCCCAAGAGACCCAGTACTTC.

This chain uses TRBV15 with TRBJ2-7, with 8 bases aligning to TRBD2. J gave up 3 bases and V 3 bases, and 10 bases lay outside the gene matches. The CDR3 totals 16 residues. Germline-derived CDR1 and CDR2 are LNHNV and YYDKDF (reference sequence). CDR3 coding DNA: TGTGCCACCAGCAGGCCGACCGGGACTAGTAGCTACGAGCAGTACTTC. Protein sequence: CATSRPTGTSSYEQYF.

This clonotype was picked up many times. The chain uses TRBV3-1 and TRBJ2-5; 7 bases agree with TRBD2. This CDR3 is 15 amino acids long. V was pared by 2 bases and J by 2 bases, with 5 bases of the junction left unmatched. Germline V CDR1 and CDR2: LGHDT, YNNKEL (reference sequence). Here the CDR3 DNA reads TGTGCCAGCAGCCAACCATCTAGCGGACAAGAGACCCAGTACTTC. Its translation: CASSQPSSGQETQYF.